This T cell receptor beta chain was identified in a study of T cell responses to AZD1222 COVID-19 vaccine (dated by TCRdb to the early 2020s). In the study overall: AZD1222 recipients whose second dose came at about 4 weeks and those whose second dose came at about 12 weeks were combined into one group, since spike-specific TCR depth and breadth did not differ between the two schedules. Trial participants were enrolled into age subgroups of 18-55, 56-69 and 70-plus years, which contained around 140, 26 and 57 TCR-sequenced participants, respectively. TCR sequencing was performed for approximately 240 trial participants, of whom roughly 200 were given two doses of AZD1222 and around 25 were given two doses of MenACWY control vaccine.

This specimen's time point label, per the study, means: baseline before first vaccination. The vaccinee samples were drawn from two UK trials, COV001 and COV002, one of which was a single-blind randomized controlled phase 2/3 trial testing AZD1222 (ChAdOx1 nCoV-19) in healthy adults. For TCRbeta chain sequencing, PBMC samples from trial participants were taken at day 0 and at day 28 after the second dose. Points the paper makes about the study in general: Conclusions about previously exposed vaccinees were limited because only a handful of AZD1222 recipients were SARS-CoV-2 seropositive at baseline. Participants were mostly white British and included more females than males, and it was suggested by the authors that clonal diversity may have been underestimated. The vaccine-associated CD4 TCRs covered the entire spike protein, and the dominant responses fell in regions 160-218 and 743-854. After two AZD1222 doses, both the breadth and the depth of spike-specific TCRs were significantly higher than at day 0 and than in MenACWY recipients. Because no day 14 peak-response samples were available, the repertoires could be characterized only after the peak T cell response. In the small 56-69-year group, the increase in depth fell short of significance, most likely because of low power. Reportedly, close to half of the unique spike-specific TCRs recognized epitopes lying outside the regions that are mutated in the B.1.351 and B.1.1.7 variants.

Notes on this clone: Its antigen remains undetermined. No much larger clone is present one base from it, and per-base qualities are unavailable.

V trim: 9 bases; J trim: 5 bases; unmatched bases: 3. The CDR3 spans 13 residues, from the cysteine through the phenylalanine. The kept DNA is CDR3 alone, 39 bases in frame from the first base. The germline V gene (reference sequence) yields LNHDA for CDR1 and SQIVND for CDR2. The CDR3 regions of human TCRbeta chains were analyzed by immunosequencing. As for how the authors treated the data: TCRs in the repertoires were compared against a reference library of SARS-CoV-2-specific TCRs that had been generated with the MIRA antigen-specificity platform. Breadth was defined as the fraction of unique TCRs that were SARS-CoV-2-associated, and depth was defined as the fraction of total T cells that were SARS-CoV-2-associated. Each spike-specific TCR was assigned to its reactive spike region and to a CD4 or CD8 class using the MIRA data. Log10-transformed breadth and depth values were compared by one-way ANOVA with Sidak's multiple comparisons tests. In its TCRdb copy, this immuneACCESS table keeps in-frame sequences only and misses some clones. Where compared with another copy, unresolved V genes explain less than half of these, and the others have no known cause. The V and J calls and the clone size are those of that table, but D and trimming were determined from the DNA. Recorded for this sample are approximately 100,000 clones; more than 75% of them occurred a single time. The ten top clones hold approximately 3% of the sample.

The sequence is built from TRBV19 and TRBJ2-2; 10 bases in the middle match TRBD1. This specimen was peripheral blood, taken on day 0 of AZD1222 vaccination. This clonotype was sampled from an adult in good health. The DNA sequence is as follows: TGTGCCAGCCGGGACAGGGGTACCGGGGAGCTGTTTTTT. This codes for CASRDRGTGELFF.